Presented here are 17 T cell receptor beta chains from one specimen sequenced in a study of cytomegalovirus exposure and HLA in healthy donors. In the PCR, 60 Vbeta and 13 Jbeta primers were used. Profiling relied on immunoSEQ multiplex PCR, and the TCRdb table lists in-frame clones only, not all of them. The sample yields roughly 66,000 clones, roughly 66% seen once. Input material: PBMCs. The receptors come from a woman aged 50 to 65 in good health and CMV-seronegative.

This chain uses TRBV5-1 with TRBJ2-1; D unresolved. The CDR3 runs 12 residues. Trimming removed 2 bases at V and 12 bases at J, with 12 bases between. Germline lookup yields CDR1 SGHRS and CDR2 YFSETQ. The CDR3 nucleotides are TGCGCCAGCAGCTTTTCTTCCCAGCGGCAGTTCTTC. Amino acid sequence: CASSFSSQRQFF. The variable domain in full, with the rest retrieved from reference TRBV5-1 and TRBJ2-1, is KAGVTQTPRYLIKTRGQQVTLSCSPISGHRSVSWYQQTPGQGLQFLFEYFSETQRNKGNFPGRFSGRQFSNSRSEMNVSTLELGDSALYLCASSFSSQRQFFGPGTRLTVL.

The chain carries TRBV27 and TRBJ1-5; unclear D gene. Germline CDR1 MNHEY, CDR2 SMNVEV (reference sequence). The CDR3 length is 13 residues. V was pared by 3 bases and J by 2 bases, with 5 bases between. The CDR3 nucleotides read TGTGCCAGCAGTTTTTATGGCAATCAGCCCCAGCATTTT. It yields the protein CASSFYGNQPQHF.

The V and J genes are TRBV5-1 and TRBJ1-2; D unresolved. The CDR3 sequence is 13 residues long. CDR1 is SGHRS and CDR2 is YFSETQ in the germline V gene. The ends were cut back, 0 bases at V and 5 bases at J, with 8 bases in the middle. The CDR3 loop reads CASSLGQNYGYTF. The DNA for the CDR3 is TGCGCCAGCAGCTTGGGGCAGAATTATGGCTACACCTTC.

The chain joins TRBV28 to TRBJ1-1, with D possibly matching TRBD1 (5 bases). This CDR3 region has 15 residues. Trimming shortened V by 6 bases and J by 2 bases, and 16 bases separated the two germline ends. Germline-derived CDR1 and CDR2 are MDHEN and SYDVKM. The CDR3 nucleotides are TGTGCCAGCAGATGGGGACTCAAGGGTAACACTGAAGCTTTCTTT. This encodes CASRWGLKGNTEAFF.

In this sample, this clone turned up many times. This rearrangement joins TRBV4-1 to TRBJ1-4, with 7 nucleotides matching TRBD1. J gave up 1 base and V 2 bases, and 1 base lay outside the gene matches. The CDR3 totals 15 residues. Germline CDR1 reads MGHRA; CDR2 reads YSYEKL. CDR3 DNA sequence: TGCGCCAGCAGCCAACGGACAGGAACTAATGAAAAACTGTTTTTT. This translates into CASSQRTGTNEKLFF.

V and J are TRBV28 and TRBJ1-1; TRBD1 matches at 8 bases. The CDR3 covers 14 residues. Trimming removed 6 bases from V and 1 base from J; junction bases left unmatched: 4. From germline, CDR1 is MDHEN and CDR2 SYDVKM. CDR3 sequence (DNA): TGTGCCAGCAGCCGGACAGGGTGGAACACTGAAGCTTTCTTT. It codes for CASSRTGWNTEAFF.

This chain joins TRBV25-1 and TRBJ2-1; D remains ambiguous. Germline V gene data show CDR1 as MGHDK and CDR2 as SYGVNS. This CDR3 spans 15 amino acids. V was shortened by 8 bases and J by 4 bases, with 18 bases between the two germline ends. The chain's CDR3 is CASSRWRSAYNEQFF. The CDR3, as DNA: TGTGCCAGCTCCCGGTGGCGGAGCGCGTACAATGAGCAGTTCTTC.

This clone has a handful of counts. The chain uses TRBV29-1 and TRBJ1-1, with a tentative D call TRBD1 (6 bases). Between the trimmed V and J ends, which lost 5 bases and 1 base, there was a span of 14 bases. The CDR3 runs to 14 residues. Germline V gives CDR1 SQVTM, CDR2 ANQGSEA. The CDR3 nucleotides are TGCAGCGTTCCACCGGGACAACCGAACACTGAAGCTTTCTTT. It yields the protein CSVPPGQPNTEAFF. The full variable domain, its missing parts supplied by reference TRBV29-1 and TRBJ1-1, is SAVISQKPSRDICQRGTSLTIQCQVDSQVTMMFWYRQQPGQSLTLIATANQGSEATYESGFVIDKFPISRPNLTFSTLTVSNMSPEDSSIYLCSVPPGQPNTEAFFGQGTRLTVV.

V gene TRBV11-3 combines with J gene TRBJ2-5; possible D gene TRBD1, 6 bases. Germline-derived CDR1 and CDR2 are SGHNT and YENEEA. CDR3 size: 14 residues. V lost 3 bases, J lost 0 bases, and 8 bases lay in between. As DNA, the CDR3 is TGTGCCAGCAGCTTCGACAGGAACCAAGAGACCCAGTACTTC. Residues: CASSFDRNQETQYF.

The chain is built from TRBV7-9 and TRBJ2-2; TRBD1 agrees at 10 bases. The ends lost 3 bases at V and 4 bases at J; junction bases unmatched: 5. CDR3 length: 16 amino acids. The germline gives CDR1 SEHNR, CDR2 FQNEAQ (reference sequence). The CDR3 DNA is TGTGCCAGCAGCTTTGGACAGGGGGAGATCACCGGGGAGCTGTTTTTT. It translates to CASSFGQGEITGELFF.

This clone was detected a few times. V usage is TRBV19 and J usage is TRBJ2-3; possibly TRBD2 for D (5 bases). Trimming took off 0 bases at V and 5 bases at J, with 9 bases between the two ends. From germline, CDR1 is LNHDA and CDR2 SQIVND (reference sequence). This CDR3 is 14 amino acids long. The CDR3 protein is CASSIDLEGDTQYF. CDR3 in DNA: TGTGCCAGTAGTATAGATCTCGAGGGAGATACGCAGTATTTT.

The chain recombines TRBV5-1 with TRBJ1-1; TRBD1 is a possible D gene (6 bases). Between the trimmed V and J ends, which lost 5 bases and 5 bases, there was a span of 16 bases. There are 14 residues in the CDR3. CDR1 is SGHRS and CDR2 is YFSETQ in the germline V gene. This CDR3 is CASSPAGGWTEAFF. The CDR3 region has the DNA TGCGCCAGCAGTCCGGCGGGGGGCTGGACTGAAGCTTTCTTT.

This clone was counted at least ten times. This chain uses TRBV7-6 with TRBJ1-4, with a tentative D call TRBD1 (6 bases). The V gene lost 5 bases and the J gene lost 6 bases, with 19 bases spanning the gap. Germline CDR1 and CDR2: SGHVS and FNYEAQ. CDR3 size: 16 residues. The CDR3 DNA is TGTGCCAGCAGCCCAAGGGGGTCTGCGGGGGATGAAAAACTGTTTTTT. Amino acid sequence: CASSPRGSAGDEKLFF.

This clone was detected once. The rearrangement links TRBV9 to TRBJ2-3, with D perhaps TRBD2 (5 bases). V was clipped by 0 bases and J by 6 bases, with 11 bases between them. Germline V gene data show CDR1 as SGDLS and CDR2 as YYNGEE. The CDR3 covers 14 residues. The CDR3 is CASSVDRGFDTQYF. The CDR3 DNA reads as TGTGCCAGCAGCGTAGACCGGGGTTTCGATACGCAGTATTTT. Filled out from reference TRBV9 and TRBJ2-3, the complete variable domain reads DSGVTQTPKHLITATGQRVTLRCSPRSGDLSVYWYQQSLDQGLQFLIQYYNGEERAKGNILERFSAQQFPDLHSELNLSSLELGDSALYFCASSVDRGFDTQYFGPGTRLTVL.

The rearrangement joins TRBV4-1 to TRBJ1-2; 7 nucleotides line up with TRBD1. Unmatched junction bases numbered 3, after V lost 1 base and J lost 1 base. The CDR3 has 15 residues. CDR1 and CDR2 (germline): MGHRA, YSYEKL. CDR3 region: CASSQGRDSNYGYTF. The CDR3 DNA reads TGCGCCAGCAGCCAAGGCCGGGACAGTAACTATGGCTACACCTTC.

The rearrangement joins TRBV5-4 to TRBJ2-3; weak D call: TRBD1 (5 bases). The CDR3 length is 14 residues. Germline V gives CDR1 SGHNT, CDR2 YYREEE (reference sequence). Trimming took off 0 bases at V and 1 base at J, with 6 bases between the two ends. In nucleotides, the CDR3 is TGTGCCAGCAGCTTGGAACAGGGCACAGATACGCAGTATTTT. Translation: CASSLEQGTDTQYF.

The chain has TRBV4-3 and TRBJ1-1; no clear D. V shed 0 bases and J shed 1 base, with 9 bases lying between them. This CDR3 is 15 amino acids long. Germline CDR1 LGHNA, CDR2 YSLEER. The CDR3 nucleotides are TGCGCCAGCAGCCAAGATATTTCCGGGAACACTGAAGCTTTCTTT. This encodes CASSQDISGNTEAFF.